This TCR beta chain is from a study of siplizumab effects on memory and regulatory T cells. Germline V gives CDR1 ENHRY, CDR2 SYGVKD. The CDR3 spans 15 residues. The V segment lost 6 bases and the J segment 1 base; nucleotides outside the gene matches: 6. The study's findings and limits: Siplizumab significantly lowered the alloreactive sequences that could be traced to unstimulated CD4+ memory cells. Naive T cells appeared more varied than memory cells and looked like key alloresponse contributors.

The assay was immunoSEQ multiplex PCR, and TCRdb's table has in-frame clones only and misses some. Here the sample spans approximately 100,000 clones, around nine tenths being singletons. Concerning this clone: The antigen is unknown.

This receptor was taken from a human donor in good health. Sequenced material: non-Treg CD4+ T cells sorted from blood. The chain has TRBV10-3 and TRBJ2-3; TRBD2 agrees at 8 bases. The CDR3 here is CAISIAGKGTDTQYF. The CDR3 region has the DNA TGTGCCATCAGCATAGCGGGAAAGGGCACAGATACGCAGTATTTT.